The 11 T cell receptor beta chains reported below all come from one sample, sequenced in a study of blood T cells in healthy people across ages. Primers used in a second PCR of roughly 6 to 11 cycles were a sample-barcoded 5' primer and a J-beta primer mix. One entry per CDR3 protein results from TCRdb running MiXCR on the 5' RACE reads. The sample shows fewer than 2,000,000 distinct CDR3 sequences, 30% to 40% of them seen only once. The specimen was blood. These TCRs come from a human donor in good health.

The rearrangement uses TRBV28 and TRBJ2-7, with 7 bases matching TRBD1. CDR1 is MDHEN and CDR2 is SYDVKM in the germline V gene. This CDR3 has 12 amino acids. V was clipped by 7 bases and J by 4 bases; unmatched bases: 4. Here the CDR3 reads CASTSGQYEQYF. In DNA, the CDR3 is TGTGCCAGCACCTCGGGACAGTACGAGCAGTACTTC.

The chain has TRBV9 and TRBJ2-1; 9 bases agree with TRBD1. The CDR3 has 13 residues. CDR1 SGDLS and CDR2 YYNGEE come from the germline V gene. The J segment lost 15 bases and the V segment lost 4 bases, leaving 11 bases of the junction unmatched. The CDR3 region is CASSLGDGTGWFF. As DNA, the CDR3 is TGTGCCAGCAGCCTAGGAGATGGGACAGGGTGGTTCTTC. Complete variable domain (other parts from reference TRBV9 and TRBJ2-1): DSGVTQTPKHLITATGQRVTLRCSPRSGDLSVYWYQQSLDQGLQFLIQYYNGEERAKGNILERFSAQQFPDLHSELNLSSLELGDSALYFCASSLGDGTGWFFGPGTRLTVL.

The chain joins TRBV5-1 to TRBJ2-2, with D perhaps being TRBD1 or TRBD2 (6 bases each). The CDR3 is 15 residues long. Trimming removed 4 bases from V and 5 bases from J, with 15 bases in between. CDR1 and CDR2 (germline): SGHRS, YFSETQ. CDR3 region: CASSGPGAKTGELFF. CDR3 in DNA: TGCGCCAGCAGCGGGCCGGGGGCTAAGACCGGGGAGCTGTTTTTT.

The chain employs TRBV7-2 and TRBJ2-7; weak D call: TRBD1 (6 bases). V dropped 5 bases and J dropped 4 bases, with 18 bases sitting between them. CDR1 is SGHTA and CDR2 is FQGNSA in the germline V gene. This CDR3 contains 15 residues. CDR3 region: CASSAQQGGQYEQYF. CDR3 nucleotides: TGTGCCAGCAGCGCGCAACAGGGCGGTCAGTACGAGCAGTACTTC.

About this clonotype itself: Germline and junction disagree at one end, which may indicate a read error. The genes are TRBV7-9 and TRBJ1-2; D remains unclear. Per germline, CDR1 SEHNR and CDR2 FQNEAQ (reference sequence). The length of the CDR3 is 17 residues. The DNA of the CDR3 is TGTGTCAGCAGCTTAGCGAGCGAGGACCGTCGAAACTATGGCTACACCTTC. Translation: CVSSLASEDRRNYGYTF. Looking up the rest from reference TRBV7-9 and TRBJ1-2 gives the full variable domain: DTGVSQNPRHKITKRGQNVTFRCDPISEHNRLYWYRQTLGQGPEFLTYFQNEAQLEKSRLLSDRFSAERPKGSFSTLEIQRTEQGDSAMYLCVSSLASEDRRNYGYTFGSGTRLTVV.

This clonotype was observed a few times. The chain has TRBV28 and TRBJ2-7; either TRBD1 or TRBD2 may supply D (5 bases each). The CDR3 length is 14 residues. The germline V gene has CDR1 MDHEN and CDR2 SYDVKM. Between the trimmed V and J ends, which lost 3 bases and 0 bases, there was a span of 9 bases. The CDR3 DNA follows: TGTGCCAGCAGTTTTACGGGGCCCTCCTACGAGCAGTACTTC. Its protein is CASSFTGPSYEQYF.

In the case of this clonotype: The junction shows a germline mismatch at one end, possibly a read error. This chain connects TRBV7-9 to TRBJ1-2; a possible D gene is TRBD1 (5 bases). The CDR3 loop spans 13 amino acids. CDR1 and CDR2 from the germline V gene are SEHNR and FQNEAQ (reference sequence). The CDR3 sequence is CSSSLNLGDGYTF. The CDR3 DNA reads TGTTCCAGCAGCTTAAATTTAGGGGATGGCTACACCTTC.

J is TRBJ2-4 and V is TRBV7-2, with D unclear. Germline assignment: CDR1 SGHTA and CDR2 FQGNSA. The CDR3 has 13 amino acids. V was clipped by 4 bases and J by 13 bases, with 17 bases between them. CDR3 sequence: CASSSREFHEQYF. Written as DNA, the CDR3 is TGTGCCAGCAGCTCCCGTGAGTTCCATGAGCAGTACTTC. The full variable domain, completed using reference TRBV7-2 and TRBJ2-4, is GAGVSQSPSNKVTEKGKDVELRCDPISGHTALYWYRQSLGQGLEFLIYFQGNSAPDKSGLPSDRFSAERTGGSVSTLTIQRTQQEDSAVYLCASSSREFHEQYFGAGTRLSVL.

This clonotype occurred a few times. CDR3 amino acids: CASSVLAGASYEQYF. DNA of the CDR3: TGTGCCAGCAGCGTACTTGCGGGGGCCTCCTACGAGCAGTACTTC. The chain combines TRBV9 with TRBJ2-7, with TRBD2 as a possible D gene (7 bases). Germline V gene lookup returns CDR1 SGDLS and CDR2 YYNGEE. V was cut by 1 base and J by 0 bases, with 11 bases left in between. CDR3 length: 15 residues.

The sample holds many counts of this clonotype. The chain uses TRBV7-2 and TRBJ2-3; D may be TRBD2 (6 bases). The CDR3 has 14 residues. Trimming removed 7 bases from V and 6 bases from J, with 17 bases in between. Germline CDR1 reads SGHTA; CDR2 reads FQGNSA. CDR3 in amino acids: CASTISAGRDTQYF. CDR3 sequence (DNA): TGTGCCAGCACCATCTCCGCGGGGAGGGATACGCAGTATTTT.

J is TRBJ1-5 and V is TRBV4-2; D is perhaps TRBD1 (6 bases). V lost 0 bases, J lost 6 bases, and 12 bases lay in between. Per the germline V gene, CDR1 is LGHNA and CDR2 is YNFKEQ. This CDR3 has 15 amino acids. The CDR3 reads CASSQDPDSRQPQHF. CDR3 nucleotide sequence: TGTGCCAGCAGCCAAGATCCGGACAGTCGTCAGCCCCAGCATTTT.